This paragraph covers one T cell receptor (beta chain) sequence. This study enrolled people aged 18 to 89 from about two dozen US geographic areas. The entry originates in a study of blood T cell repertoires in COVID-19. The wider study: In each case, the material was cDNA or gDNA derived from T cells, B-cell-depleted T cells, or PBMCs.

Trimming took off 4 bases at V and 2 bases at J, with 16 bases between the two ends. This CDR3 region has 15 residues. Germline assignment: CDR1 SGDLS and CDR2 YYNGEE. Under the authors' procedure: It was from reference gene primer amplification that nucleated cell counts were estimated. The assay was immunoSEQ multiplex PCR, and TCRdb's table has in-frame clones only and misses some. The V and J calls and clone size are taken from that table; D and trimming were inferred from the DNA. The sample comprises approximately 140,000 clones, 84% of which are singletons, and 5.5% rests with the top ten. Material for sequencing was PBMCs or T cells enriched from blood (not recorded which). The chain combines TRBV9 with TRBJ2-7; D perhaps matches TRBD2 (6 bases). This TCR came from a man in his forties with acute COVID-19. This CDR3 reads CASSRSGEFAYEQYF. The CDR3 bases are TGTGCCAGCAGCCGATCGGGGGAGTTCGCCTACGAGCAGTACTTC.